This TCR beta chain stems from a study of beta chain features in type 1 diabetes. Note on this clone: Its target is unknown.

Isolation of CD4+ naive, central memory, regulatory and stem cell-like memory cells was achieved by sorting via CD45RO/CCR7/CD25/CD127/CD95/CD27. The isolated RNA, all of it, was reverse transcribed, so expressed TCRB transcripts were what got sequenced. The repertoire was sequenced with immunoSEQ multiplex PCR; TCRdb's copy has only in-frame clones and lacks some. Among some 150,000 clones listed, nearly 9.5% were seen once. The study's findings and limits: TCRB CDR3s were moderately but significantly shorter in Type 1 diabetes patients in all four CD4+ subsets.

Per the germline V gene, CDR1 is SGHTA and CDR2 is FQGTGA. V gave up 4 bases and J gave up 0 bases, with 13 bases separating them. The CDR3 runs to 16 residues. Input material: central memory CD4+ T cells from blood. The receptor's source is a man aged 18 to 30 in good health. This chain joins TRBV7-3 and TRBJ2-1, with D possibly TRBD2 on 6 matching bases. DNA for the CDR3: TGTGCCAGCAGCTCCCAGGACTATAGCTCCTACAATGAGCAGTTCTTC. This codes for CASSSQDYSSYNEQFF.